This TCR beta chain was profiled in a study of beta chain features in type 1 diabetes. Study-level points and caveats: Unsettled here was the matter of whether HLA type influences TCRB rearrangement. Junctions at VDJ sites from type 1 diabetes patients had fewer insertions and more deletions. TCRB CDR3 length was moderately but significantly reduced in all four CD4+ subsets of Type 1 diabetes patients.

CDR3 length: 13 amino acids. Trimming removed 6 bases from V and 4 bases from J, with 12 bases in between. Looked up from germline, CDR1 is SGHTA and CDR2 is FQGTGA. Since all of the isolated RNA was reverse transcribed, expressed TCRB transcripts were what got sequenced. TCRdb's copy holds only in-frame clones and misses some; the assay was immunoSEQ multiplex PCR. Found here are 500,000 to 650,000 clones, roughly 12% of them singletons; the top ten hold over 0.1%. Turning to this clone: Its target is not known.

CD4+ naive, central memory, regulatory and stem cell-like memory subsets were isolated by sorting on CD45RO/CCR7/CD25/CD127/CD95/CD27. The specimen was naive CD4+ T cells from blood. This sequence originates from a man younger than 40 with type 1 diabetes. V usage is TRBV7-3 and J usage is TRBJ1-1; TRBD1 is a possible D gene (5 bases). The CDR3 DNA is TGTGCCAGCAGGGCTGAGAGGGGCACTGAAGCTTTCTTT. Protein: CASRAERGTEAFF.